This record looks at one T cell receptor (beta chain) sequence and its context. Repertoires were generated with immunoSEQ multiplex PCR, while TCRdb's copy carries only in-frame clones and drops some. This sample yields about 50,000 clones, of which 85% to 90% are seen a single time; roughly 43% belongs to the top ten. Trimming took 7 bases from V and 2 from J; bases not matched to a gene: 9. The germline V gene encodes CDR1 SQVTM and CDR2 ANQGSEA. The CDR3 totals 14 residues. This sample was included in a study of control samples from healthy donors and cancer patients. The sample taken for sequencing was PBMCs. This clonotype was sampled from a middle-aged man with head and neck cancer. The chain has TRBV29-1 and TRBJ2-7, with 9 bases aligning to TRBD1. Here the CDR3 reads CSARSGQGTYEQYF. The CDR3 nucleotides read TGCAGCGCCCGAAGTGGACAGGGGACCTACGAGCAGTACTTC.